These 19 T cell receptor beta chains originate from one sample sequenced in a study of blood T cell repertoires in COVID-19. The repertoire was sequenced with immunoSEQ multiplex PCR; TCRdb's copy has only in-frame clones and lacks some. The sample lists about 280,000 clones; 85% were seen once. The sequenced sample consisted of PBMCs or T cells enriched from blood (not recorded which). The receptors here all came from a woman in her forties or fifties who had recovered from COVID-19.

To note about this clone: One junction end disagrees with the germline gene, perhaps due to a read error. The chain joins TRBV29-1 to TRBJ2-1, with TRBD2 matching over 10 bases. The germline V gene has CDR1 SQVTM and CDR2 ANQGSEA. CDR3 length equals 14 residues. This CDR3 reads CSVDALVSGRREVF. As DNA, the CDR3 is TGCAGCGTTGACGCCCTAGTTAGCGGGAGGCGGGAGGTCTTC.

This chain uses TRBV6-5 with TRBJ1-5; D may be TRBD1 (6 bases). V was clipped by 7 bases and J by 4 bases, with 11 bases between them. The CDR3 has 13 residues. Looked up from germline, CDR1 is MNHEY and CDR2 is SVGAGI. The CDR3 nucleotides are TGTGCCAGCAACATAGACAGGAATCAGCCCCAGCATTTT. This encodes CASNIDRNQPQHF.

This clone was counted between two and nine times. This chain's CDR3 is CASSLGGQTNGAFF. CDR3 coding DNA: TGTGCCAGCAGCCTGGGTGGGCAGACCAATGGAGCTTTCTTT. The gene calls are TRBV7-8 and TRBJ1-1; D remains unclear. The V and J ends lost 5 bases and 10 bases respectively, with 20 bases between them. The CDR3 is made up of 14 amino acids. Germline V gives CDR1 SGHVS, CDR2 FQNEAQ.

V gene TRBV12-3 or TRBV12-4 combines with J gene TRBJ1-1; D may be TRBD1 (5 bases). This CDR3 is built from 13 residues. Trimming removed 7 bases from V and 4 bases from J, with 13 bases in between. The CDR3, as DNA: TGTGCCAGCACCGCGACAGCAGGCACTGAAGCTTTCTTT. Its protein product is CASTATAGTEAFF.

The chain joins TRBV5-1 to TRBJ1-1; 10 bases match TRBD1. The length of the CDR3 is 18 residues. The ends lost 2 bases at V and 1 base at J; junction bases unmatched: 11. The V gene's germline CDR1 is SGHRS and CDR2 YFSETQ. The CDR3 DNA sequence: TGCGCCAGCAGCTTTGGGGGGGACAGGGGTCCAGAGAACACTGAAGCTTTCTTT. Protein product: CASSFGGDRGPENTEAFF. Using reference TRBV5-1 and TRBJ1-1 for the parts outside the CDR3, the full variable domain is KAGVTQTPRYLIKTRGQQVTLSCSPISGHRSVSWYQQTPGQGLQFLFEYFSETQRNKGNFPGRFSGRQFSNSRSEMNVSTLELGDSALYLCASSFGGDRGPENTEAFFGQGTRLTVV.

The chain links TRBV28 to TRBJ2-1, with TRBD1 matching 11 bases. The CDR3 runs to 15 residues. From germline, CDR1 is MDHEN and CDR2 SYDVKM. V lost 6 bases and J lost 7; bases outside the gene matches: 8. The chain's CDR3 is CASRGDRGEENEQFF. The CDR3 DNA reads TGTGCCAGCAGGGGGGACAGGGGGGAGGAAAATGAGCAGTTCTTC.

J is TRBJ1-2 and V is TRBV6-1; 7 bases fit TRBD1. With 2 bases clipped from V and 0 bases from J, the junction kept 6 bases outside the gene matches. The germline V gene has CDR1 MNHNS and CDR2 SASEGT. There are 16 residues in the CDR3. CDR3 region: CASSEKLGQTNYGYTF. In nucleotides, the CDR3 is TGTGCCAGCAGTGAAAAGTTGGGACAGACTAACTATGGCTACACCTTC.

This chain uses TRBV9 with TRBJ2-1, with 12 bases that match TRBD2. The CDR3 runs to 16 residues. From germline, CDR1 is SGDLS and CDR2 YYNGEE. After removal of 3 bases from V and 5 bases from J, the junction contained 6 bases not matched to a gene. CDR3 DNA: TGTGCCAGCAGCGGCGCTAGCGGGAGGGCCCACAATGAGCAGTTCTTC. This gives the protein CASSGASGRAHNEQFF. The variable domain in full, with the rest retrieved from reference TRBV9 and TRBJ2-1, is DSGVTQTPKHLITATGQRVTLRCSPRSGDLSVYWYQQSLDQGLQFLIQYYNGEERAKGNILERFSAQQFPDLHSELNLSSLELGDSALYFCASSGASGRAHNEQFFGPGTRLTVL.

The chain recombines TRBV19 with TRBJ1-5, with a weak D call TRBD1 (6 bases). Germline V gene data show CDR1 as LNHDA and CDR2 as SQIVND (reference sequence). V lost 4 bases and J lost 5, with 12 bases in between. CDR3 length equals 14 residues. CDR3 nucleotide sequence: TGTGCCAGTAGTAGCGGACAGTGGTATCAGCCCCAGCATTTT. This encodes CASSSGQWYQPQHF.

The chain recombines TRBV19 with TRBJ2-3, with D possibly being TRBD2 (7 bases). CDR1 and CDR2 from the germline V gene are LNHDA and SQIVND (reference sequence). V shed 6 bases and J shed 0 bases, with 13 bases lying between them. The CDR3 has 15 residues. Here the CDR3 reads CASRAGRGSTDTQYF. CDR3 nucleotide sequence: TGTGCCAGTAGAGCGGGGAGGGGGAGCACAGATACGCAGTATTTT.

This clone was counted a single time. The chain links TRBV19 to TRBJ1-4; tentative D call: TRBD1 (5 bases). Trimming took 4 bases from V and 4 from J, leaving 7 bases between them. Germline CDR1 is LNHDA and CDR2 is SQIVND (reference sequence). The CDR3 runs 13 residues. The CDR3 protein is CASSTDINEKLFF. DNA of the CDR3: TGTGCCAGTAGTACGGACATTAATGAAAAACTGTTTTTT.

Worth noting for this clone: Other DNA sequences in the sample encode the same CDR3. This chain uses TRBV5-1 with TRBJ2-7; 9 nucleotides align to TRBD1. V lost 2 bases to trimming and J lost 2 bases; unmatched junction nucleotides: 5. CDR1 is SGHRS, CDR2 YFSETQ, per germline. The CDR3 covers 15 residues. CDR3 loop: CASSFGTGRAYEQYF. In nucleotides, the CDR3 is TGCGCCAGCAGCTTCGGGACAGGGAGGGCCTACGAGCAGTACTTC.

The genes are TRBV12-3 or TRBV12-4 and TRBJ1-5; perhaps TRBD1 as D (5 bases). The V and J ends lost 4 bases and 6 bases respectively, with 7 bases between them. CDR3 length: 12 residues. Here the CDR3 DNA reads TGTGCCAGCAGTTCCAGGGTTCAGCCCCAGCATTTT. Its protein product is CASSSRVQPQHF.

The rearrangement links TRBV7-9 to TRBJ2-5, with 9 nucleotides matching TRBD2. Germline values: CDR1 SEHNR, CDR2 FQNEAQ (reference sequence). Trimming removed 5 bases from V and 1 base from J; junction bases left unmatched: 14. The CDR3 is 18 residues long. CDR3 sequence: CASSPRGRGGLSQETQYF. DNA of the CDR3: TGTGCCAGCAGCCCCCGCGGGCGGGGGGGCCTTTCCCAAGAGACCCAGTACTTC.

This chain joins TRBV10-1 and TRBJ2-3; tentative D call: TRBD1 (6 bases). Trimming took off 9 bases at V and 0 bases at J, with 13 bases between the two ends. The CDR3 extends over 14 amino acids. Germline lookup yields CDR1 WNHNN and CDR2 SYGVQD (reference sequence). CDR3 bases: TGCGCCAGTTCCCGGGACATCAGCACAGATACGCAGTATTTT. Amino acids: CASSRDISTDTQYF.

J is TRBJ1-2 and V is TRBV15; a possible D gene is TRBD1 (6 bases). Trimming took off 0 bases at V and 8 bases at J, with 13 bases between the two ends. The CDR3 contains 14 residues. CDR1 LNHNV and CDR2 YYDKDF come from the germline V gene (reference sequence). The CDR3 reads CATSRDRRGAGYTF. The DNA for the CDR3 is TGTGCCACCAGCAGAGATCGTCGGGGGGCAGGCTACACCTTC.

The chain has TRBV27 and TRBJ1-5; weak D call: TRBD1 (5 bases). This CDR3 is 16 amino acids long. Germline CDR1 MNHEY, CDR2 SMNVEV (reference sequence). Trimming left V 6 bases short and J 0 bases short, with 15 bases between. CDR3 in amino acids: CASSRRGGYSNQPQHF. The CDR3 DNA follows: TGTGCCAGCAGCCGGCGGGGGGGTTATAGCAATCAGCCCCAGCATTTT.

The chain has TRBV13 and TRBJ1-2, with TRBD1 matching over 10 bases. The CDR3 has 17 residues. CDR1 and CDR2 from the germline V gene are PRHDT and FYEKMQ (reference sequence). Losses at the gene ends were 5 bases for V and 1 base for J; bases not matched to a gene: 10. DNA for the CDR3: TGTGCCAGCAGCAAGAATAACGACAGGGGGCTTAACTATGGCTACACCTTC. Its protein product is CASSKNNDRGLNYGYTF. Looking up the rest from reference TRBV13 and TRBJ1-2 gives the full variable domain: AAGVIQSPRHLIKEKRETATLKCYPIPRHDTVYWYQQGPGQDPQFLISFYEKMQSDKGSIPDRFSAQQFSDYHSELNMSSLELGDSALYFCASSKNNDRGLNYGYTFGSGTRLTVV.

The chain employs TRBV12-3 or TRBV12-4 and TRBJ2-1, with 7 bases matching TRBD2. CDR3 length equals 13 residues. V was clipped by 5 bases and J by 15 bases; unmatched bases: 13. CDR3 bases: TGTGCCAGCAGTGGGGGGGGACCCACTTATCGGTTCTTC. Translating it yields CASSGGGPTYRFF.